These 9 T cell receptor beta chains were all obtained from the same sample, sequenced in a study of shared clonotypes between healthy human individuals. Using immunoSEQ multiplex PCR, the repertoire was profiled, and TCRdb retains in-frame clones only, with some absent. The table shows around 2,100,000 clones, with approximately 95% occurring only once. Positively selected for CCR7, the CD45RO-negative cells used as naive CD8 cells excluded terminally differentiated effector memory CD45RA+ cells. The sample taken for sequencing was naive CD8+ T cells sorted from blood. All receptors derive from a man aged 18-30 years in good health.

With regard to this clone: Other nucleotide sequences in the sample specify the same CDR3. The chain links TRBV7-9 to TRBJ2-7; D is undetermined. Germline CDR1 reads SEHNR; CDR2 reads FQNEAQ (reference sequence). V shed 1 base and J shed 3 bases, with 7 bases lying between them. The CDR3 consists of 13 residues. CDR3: CASSLVGRYEQYF. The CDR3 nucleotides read TGTGCCAGCAGCTTAGTAGGCCGCTACGAGCAGTACTTC.

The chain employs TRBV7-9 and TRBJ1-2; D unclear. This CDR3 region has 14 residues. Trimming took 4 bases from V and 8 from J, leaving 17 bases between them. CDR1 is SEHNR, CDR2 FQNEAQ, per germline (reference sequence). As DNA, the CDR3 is TGTGCCAGCAGCTCGACACTCAACCCGCTGGGCTACACCTTC. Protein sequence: CASSSTLNPLGYTF.

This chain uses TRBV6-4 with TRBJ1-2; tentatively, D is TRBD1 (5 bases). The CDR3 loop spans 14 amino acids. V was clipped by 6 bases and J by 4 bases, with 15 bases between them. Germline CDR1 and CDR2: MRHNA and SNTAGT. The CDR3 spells CASRAHGAGYGYTF. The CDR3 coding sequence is TGTGCCAGCAGGGCCCACGGGGCCGGCTATGGCTACACCTTC.

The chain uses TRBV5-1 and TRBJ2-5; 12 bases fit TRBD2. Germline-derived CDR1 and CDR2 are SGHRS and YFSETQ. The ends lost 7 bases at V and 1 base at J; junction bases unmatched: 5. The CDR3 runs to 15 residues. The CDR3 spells CASQQTSGSQETQYF. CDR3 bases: TGCGCCAGCCAACAGACTAGCGGGAGCCAAGAGACCCAGTACTTC. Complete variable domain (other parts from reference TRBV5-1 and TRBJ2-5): KAGVTQTPRYLIKTRGQQVTLSCSPISGHRSVSWYQQTPGQGLQFLFEYFSETQRNKGNFPGRFSGRQFSNSRSEMNVSTLELGDSALYLCASQQTSGSQETQYFGPGTRLLVL.

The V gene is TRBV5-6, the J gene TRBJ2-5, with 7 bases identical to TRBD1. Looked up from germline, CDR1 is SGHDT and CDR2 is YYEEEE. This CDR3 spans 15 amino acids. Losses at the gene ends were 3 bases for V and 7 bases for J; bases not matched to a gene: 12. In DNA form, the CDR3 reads TGTGCCAGCAGCTCAACATCGACAGGGATTGTGACCCAGTACTTC. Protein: CASSSTSTGIVTQYF.

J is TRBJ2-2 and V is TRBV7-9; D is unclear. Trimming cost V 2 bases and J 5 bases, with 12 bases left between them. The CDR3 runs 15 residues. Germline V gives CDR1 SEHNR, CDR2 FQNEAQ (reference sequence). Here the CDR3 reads CASSLIYRETGELFF. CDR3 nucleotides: TGTGCCAGCAGCTTAATATACAGAGAAACCGGGGAGCTGTTTTTT.

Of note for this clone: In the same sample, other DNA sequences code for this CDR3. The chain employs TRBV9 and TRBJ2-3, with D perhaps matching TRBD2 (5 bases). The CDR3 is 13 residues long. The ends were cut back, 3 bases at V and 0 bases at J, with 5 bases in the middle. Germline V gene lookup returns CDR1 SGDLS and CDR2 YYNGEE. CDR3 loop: CASSGGSTDTQYF. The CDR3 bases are TGTGCCAGCAGCGGCGGGAGCACAGATACGCAGTATTTT.

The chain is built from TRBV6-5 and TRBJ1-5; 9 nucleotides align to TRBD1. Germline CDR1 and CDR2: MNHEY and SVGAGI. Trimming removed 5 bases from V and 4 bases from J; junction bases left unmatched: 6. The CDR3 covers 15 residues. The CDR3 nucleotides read TGTGCCAGCAGTCCAACGACAGGGGGAAATCAGCCCCAGCATTTT. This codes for CASSPTTGGNQPQHF.

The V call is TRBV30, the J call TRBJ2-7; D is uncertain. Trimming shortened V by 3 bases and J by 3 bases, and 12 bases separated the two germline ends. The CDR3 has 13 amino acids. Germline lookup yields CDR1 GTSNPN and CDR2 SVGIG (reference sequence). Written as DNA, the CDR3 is TGTGCCTGGAGGAATAGTGGAGACTACGAGCAGTACTTC. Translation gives CAWRNSGDYEQYF.